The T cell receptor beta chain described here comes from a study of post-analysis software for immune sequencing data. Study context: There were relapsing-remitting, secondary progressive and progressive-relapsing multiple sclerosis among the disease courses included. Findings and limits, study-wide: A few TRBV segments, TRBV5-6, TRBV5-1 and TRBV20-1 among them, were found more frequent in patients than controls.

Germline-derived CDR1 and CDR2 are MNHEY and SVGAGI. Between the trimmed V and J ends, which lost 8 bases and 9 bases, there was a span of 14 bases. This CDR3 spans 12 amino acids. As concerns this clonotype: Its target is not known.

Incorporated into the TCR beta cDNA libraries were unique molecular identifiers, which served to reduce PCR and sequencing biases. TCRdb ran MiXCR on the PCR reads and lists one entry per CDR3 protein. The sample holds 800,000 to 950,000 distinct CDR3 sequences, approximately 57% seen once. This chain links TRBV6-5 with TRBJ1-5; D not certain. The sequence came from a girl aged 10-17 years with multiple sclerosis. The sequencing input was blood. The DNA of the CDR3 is TGTGCCAGCGGTGAGGGCGTACGGCCCCAGCATTTT. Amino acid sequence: CASGEGVRPQHF.